Listed below are T cell receptor beta chains from one sample, sequenced in a study of beta chain features in type 1 diabetes. This table comes from immunoSEQ multiplex PCR, and its TCRdb copy is limited to in-frame clones, with some not included. The sample holds 250,000 or so clones, 27% seen once. Input material: central memory CD4+ T cells from blood. The receptor set was obtained from a man under 40 in good health. CDR3s include the opening cysteine and the closing phenylalanine or tryptophan. A D gene is named only where the DNA matches it firmly. Size tells how often a clone was seen (once, few, many) or the class of an expanded clone, and some rows leave it out.

cdr3_nt: TGTGCCAGTAGTGTCGGCCGGACTAGCGGGAGTGAGCAGTTCTTC
cdr3_aa: CASSVGRTSGSEQFF
v_call: TRBV19
clone_size: .
j_call: TRBJ2-1
d_call: TRBD2

cdr3_nt: TGTGCCAGCAGCTTAGGGCAGCCGGCGCGAGTCGGGGAGCTGTTTTTT
cdr3_aa: CASSLGQPARVGELFF
v_call: TRBV7-2
clone_size: .
j_call: TRBJ2-2
d_call: .

cdr3_nt: TGCAGCGCTTCAACAGTAGGGGATAGCAATCAGCCCCAGCATTTT
cdr3_aa: CSASTVGDSNQPQHF
v_call: TRBV29-1
clone_size: .
j_call: TRBJ1-5
d_call: .

cdr3_nt: TGTGCCAGCAGCTTAGGGACAATGACTAGCGGGAGCGAGCAGTTCTTC
cdr3_aa: CASSLGTMTSGSEQFF
v_call: TRBV7-2
clone_size: few
j_call: TRBJ2-1
d_call: TRBD2

cdr3_nt: TGCGCCAGCAGCAGGACAGCAGGGGTCGGCGGGGAGCTGTTTTTT
cdr3_aa: CASSRTAGVGGELFF
v_call: TRBV5-1
clone_size: .
j_call: TRBJ2-2
d_call: .

cdr3_nt: TGTGCCAGCAGTCCAGCACGGGGCACTGAAGCTTTCTTT
cdr3_aa: CASSPARGTEAFF
v_call: TRBV6-1
clone_size: few
j_call: TRBJ1-1
d_call: .

cdr3_nt: TGTGCCAGCAGCTTGGGACGGACCGGGGAGCTGTTTTTT
cdr3_aa: CASSLGRTGELFF
v_call: TRBV7-6
clone_size: .
j_call: TRBJ2-2
d_call: .

cdr3_nt: TGTGCCAGCAGACCCACCGTCAATGAGCAGTTCTTC
cdr3_aa: CASRPTVNEQFF
v_call: TRBV28
clone_size: .
j_call: TRBJ2-1
d_call: .

cdr3_nt: TGTGCCAGCAGCTTCGACGTCTTGAACACTGAAGCTTTCTTT
cdr3_aa: CASSFDVLNTEAFF
v_call: TRBV7-9
clone_size: many
j_call: TRBJ1-1
d_call: .

cdr3_nt: TGCGCCAGCAGCCAAACAGGGGTCGGGGAGACCCAGTACTTC
cdr3_aa: CASSQTGVGETQYF
v_call: TRBV5-1
clone_size: few
j_call: TRBJ2-5
d_call: TRBD1

cdr3_nt: TGTGCCAGTAACCTACAGGATGGGTCAAATGAGCAGTTCTTC
cdr3_aa: CASNLQDGSNEQFF
v_call: TRBV2
clone_size: few
j_call: TRBJ2-1
d_call: .

cdr3_nt: TGTGCCAGCCGCGGGGGGCCTACAGATACGCAGTATTTT
cdr3_aa: CASRGGPTDTQYF
v_call: TRBV6-1
clone_size: few
j_call: TRBJ2-3
d_call: TRBD2

cdr3_nt: TGTGCCAGCAGCCGAGGGGGACAGCAAGAGACCCAGTACTTC
cdr3_aa: CASSRGGQQETQYF
v_call: TRBV5-4
clone_size: .
j_call: TRBJ2-5
d_call: TRBD1

cdr3_nt: TGCAGCGCCGCGGGGGGCAATGGACAGCCCCAGCATTTT
cdr3_aa: CSAAGGNGQPQHF
v_call: TRBV29-1
clone_size: few
j_call: TRBJ1-5
d_call: .

cdr3_nt: TGCGCCAGCAGCACCGGGACTGCATCGTACCAAGAGACCCAGTACTTC
cdr3_aa: CASSTGTASYQETQYF
v_call: TRBV5-1
clone_size: .
j_call: TRBJ2-5
d_call: .

cdr3_nt: TGCGCCAGCAGCTCTGGACAGGCCTTGAACACTGAAGCTTTCTTT
cdr3_aa: CASSSGQALNTEAFF
v_call: TRBV5-1
clone_size: few
j_call: TRBJ1-1
d_call: TRBD1

cdr3_nt: TGTGCCTGGAGGGTCGGGCCGGGTAATTCACCCCTCCACTTT
cdr3_aa: CAWRVGPGNSPLHF
v_call: TRBV30
clone_size: .
j_call: TRBJ1-6
d_call: .

cdr3_nt: TGTGCCAGCACCGGCAGGGGAACAGATACGCAGTATTTT
cdr3_aa: CASTGRGTDTQYF
v_call: TRBV9
clone_size: .
j_call: TRBJ2-3
d_call: .

cdr3_nt: TGCAGCGTCGTGAGGACCGGACAGGGGACAACCAGCAATGAGCAGTTCTTC
cdr3_aa: CSVVRTGQGTTSNEQFF
v_call: TRBV29-1
clone_size: .
j_call: TRBJ2-1
d_call: TRBD1

cdr3_nt: TGCGCCAGCAGCTTAACTATAAGCTCCTACGAGCAGTACTTC
cdr3_aa: CASSLTISSYEQYF
v_call: TRBV5-1
clone_size: .
j_call: TRBJ2-7
d_call: .

cdr3_nt: TGTGCCACCAGCAGAGTTAGCGGGAAAACAGATACGCAGTATTTT
cdr3_aa: CATSRVSGKTDTQYF
v_call: TRBV15
clone_size: .
j_call: TRBJ2-3
d_call: TRBD2

cdr3_nt: TGTGCCTGGATCCTACTGGGGTCGGGGAACACTGAAGCTTTCTTT
cdr3_aa: CAWILLGSGNTEAFF
v_call: TRBV30
clone_size: .
j_call: TRBJ1-1
d_call: .

cdr3_nt: TGTGCCTGGAGTGTACGACCCGGAGAGACCCAGTACTTC
cdr3_aa: CAWSVRPGETQYF
v_call: TRBV30
clone_size: .
j_call: TRBJ2-5
d_call: .

cdr3_nt: TGTGCCAGCAGTTACTCGAGGACGGCCTACGAGCAGTACTTC
cdr3_aa: CASSYSRTAYEQYF
v_call: TRBV6-5
clone_size: .
j_call: TRBJ2-7
d_call: .

cdr3_nt: TGCAGCGCGATGACTAGTCGGTCCTACAATGAGCAGTTCTTC
cdr3_aa: CSAMTSRSYNEQFF
v_call: TRBV29-1
clone_size: .
j_call: TRBJ2-1
d_call: .

cdr3_nt: TGCAGCGTCTCCGGGACTAGCGACCAAGAGACCCAGTACTTC
cdr3_aa: CSVSGTSDQETQYF
v_call: TRBV29-1
clone_size: .
j_call: TRBJ2-5
d_call: TRBD2

cdr3_nt: TGTGCCAGCAGCTCAATGGGAAATGGGGCCAACGTCCTGACTTTC
cdr3_aa: CASSSMGNGANVLTF
v_call: TRBV11-2
clone_size: .
j_call: TRBJ2-6
d_call: .

cdr3_nt: TGTGCCAGCGGACGGCGTGAGGGGCCATACAATGAGCAGTTCTTC
cdr3_aa: CASGRREGPYNEQFF
v_call: TRBV27
clone_size: .
j_call: TRBJ2-1
d_call: .

cdr3_nt: TGCAGTACGACAGACAACTATGGCTACACCTTC
cdr3_aa: CSTTDNYGYTF
v_call: TRBV20-1
clone_size: .
j_call: TRBJ1-2
d_call: .

cdr3_nt: TGTGCCAGCAGTTACTCCAGCCGCACGGATCGACTGCGGTACTTC
cdr3_aa: CASSYSSRTDRLRYF
v_call: TRBV6-5
clone_size: few
j_call: TRBJ2-7
d_call: .

cdr3_nt: TGTGCCAGCAGCTTAGCGCCCGGTAGCACAGATACGCAGTATTTT
cdr3_aa: CASSLAPGSTDTQYF
v_call: TRBV7-2
clone_size: many
j_call: TRBJ2-3
d_call: .

cdr3_nt: TGTGCCAGCAGTGGGGGACTAGCAGGGTCCAATGAGCAGTTCTTC
cdr3_aa: CASSGGLAGSNEQFF
v_call: TRBV2
clone_size: few
j_call: TRBJ2-1
d_call: TRBD2

cdr3_nt: TGTGCCAGCAGTTACACTTCCCAGAGCTCCTACGAGCAGTACTTC
cdr3_aa: CASSYTSQSSYEQYF
v_call: TRBV6-5
clone_size: .
j_call: TRBJ2-7
d_call: .

cdr3_nt: TGTGCCAGCAAGGGGGGCGAAAAACTGTTTTTT
cdr3_aa: CASKGGEKLFF
v_call: TRBV2
clone_size: .
j_call: TRBJ1-4
d_call: .

cdr3_nt: TGTGCCAGCAGCCCAACGGGACAGGGATCGACCCAGTACTTC
cdr3_aa: CASSPTGQGSTQYF
v_call: TRBV7-9
clone_size: .
j_call: TRBJ2-5
d_call: TRBD1

cdr3_nt: TGTGCCAGCACCTCGGGCAGCCCACCCTACGAGCAGTACTTC
cdr3_aa: CASTSGSPPYEQYF
v_call: TRBV28
clone_size: .
j_call: TRBJ2-7
d_call: .

cdr3_nt: TGTGCCAGCAGCCGACAGAATTCACCCCTCCACTTT
cdr3_aa: CASSRQNSPLHF
v_call: TRBV7-9
clone_size: .
j_call: TRBJ1-6
d_call: .

cdr3_nt: TGTGCCAGCAGCCAGGGGACCGCCACTAAAAACATTCAGTACTTC
cdr3_aa: CASSQGTATKNIQYF
v_call: TRBV14
clone_size: few
j_call: TRBJ2-4
d_call: .

cdr3_nt: TGCAGCGTCGATAGCGGCCTCTCCTACAATGAGCAGTTCTTC
cdr3_aa: CSVDSGLSYNEQFF
v_call: TRBV29-1
clone_size: few
j_call: TRBJ2-1
d_call: .

cdr3_nt: TGTGCCAGCAGCCTGCTCTTAGCGGGGGGGCAAGATACGCAGTATTTT
cdr3_aa: CASSLLLAGGQDTQYF
v_call: TRBV4-2
clone_size: .
j_call: TRBJ2-3
d_call: TRBD2

cdr3_nt: TGTGCCAGCAGTCCTGGGAGGACTAGACCCCAAGAGACCCAGTACTTC
cdr3_aa: CASSPGRTRPQETQYF
v_call: TRBV2
clone_size: .
j_call: TRBJ2-5
d_call: TRBD2

cdr3_nt: TGTGCCAGCAGACGGGAGGCTCGGTTGGACACCGGGGAGCTGTTTTTT
cdr3_aa: CASRREARLDTGELFF
v_call: TRBV5-5
clone_size: .
j_call: TRBJ2-2
d_call: TRBD2

cdr3_nt: TGTGCCAGCAAGAGGGCCCCAAGCTCCTACGAGCAGTACTTC
cdr3_aa: CASKRAPSSYEQYF
v_call: TRBV6-5
clone_size: few
j_call: TRBJ2-7
d_call: .

cdr3_nt: TGTGCCAGCAGGGTAGGTCGGAACTCCTACGAGCAGTACTTC
cdr3_aa: CASRVGRNSYEQYF
v_call: TRBV2
clone_size: .
j_call: TRBJ2-7
d_call: .

cdr3_nt: TGTGCCTGCCGTGGGAACACTGAAGCTTTCTTT
cdr3_aa: CACRGNTEAFF
v_call: TRBV30
clone_size: once
j_call: TRBJ1-1
d_call: .

cdr3_nt: TGCAGCGTCGGACAGGGCAACACTGAAGCTTTCTTT
cdr3_aa: CSVGQGNTEAFF
v_call: TRBV29-1
clone_size: .
j_call: TRBJ1-1
d_call: TRBD1